This TCR beta chain was recorded in a study of persistence of HIV-infected CD4 T cells. The stimulus was lysate of CMV-infected fibroblasts, roughly 10 ug/mL. CD40L/CD69 double-negative CD45RO-high memory CD4+ T cells were collected. These HIV-1-infected adults initiated suppressive ART in chronic infection. PBMCs were depleted of CD8+ T cells before stimulation. This was the immunoSEQ version 4 assay in survey mode. Method: immunoSEQ multiplex PCR; TCRdb's copy keeps in-frame clones and lacks some. This sample yields approximately 27,000 clones, of which approximately 78% are seen a single time; roughly 0.8% belongs to the top ten. Turning to this clone: Its antigen is unidentified.

Germline lookup yields CDR1 LNHDA and CDR2 SQIVND (reference sequence). The V segment lost 10 bases and the J segment 1 base; nucleotides outside the gene matches: 9. The CDR3 runs 15 residues. General observations from the study: The rare CMV-responding cells with HIV-1 proviruses were not separately TCR-sequenced. Compared with CD3/CD28-stimulated cells, CMV- and Gag-responding cells showed lower TCRbeta richness.

The rearrangement joins TRBV19 to TRBJ2-3; 9 bases map to TRBD2. The sequence derives from an adult woman with HIV who was CMV-seropositive. The sequences come from CD4+ T cells sorted from PBMCs after roughly 18-hour stimulation, collected from a patient who received antiretroviral therapy. The CDR3 protein is CATNQRLAGTDTQYF. CDR3 coding DNA: TGTGCCACCAACCAACGACTAGCGGGCACAGATACGCAGTATTTT. Using reference TRBV19 and TRBJ2-3 for the parts outside the CDR3, the full variable domain is DGGITQSPKYLFRKEGQNVTLSCEQNLNHDAMYWYRQDPGQGLRLIYYSQIVNDFQKGDIAEGYSVSREKKESFPLTVTSAQKNPTAFYLCATNQRLAGTDTQYFGPGTRLTVL.